Given below is one TCR beta chain in context. The data belong to a study of blood T cell repertoires in COVID-19. In the study's own analysis: Reference gene primer amplification gave estimated nucleated cell counts. Here immunoSEQ multiplex PCR was the method, and the copy in TCRdb shows in-frame clones only, minus some. V and J calls and clone size come straight from that table; D and trimming were deduced from the DNA. The data hold 230,000 or so clones, with approximately 89% observed a single time. This CDR3 has 13 residues. The V gene lost 5 bases and the J gene lost 3 bases, with 10 bases spanning the gap. Germline CDR1 is MDHEN and CDR2 is SYDVKM.

This chain joins TRBV28 and TRBJ1-1; D remains ambiguous. The TCR comes from a woman aged 40 to 50 who had recovered from COVID-19. Specimen: peripheral blood. The chain's CDR3 is CASSGLGDTEAFF. The CDR3 coding sequence is TGTGCCAGCAGTGGATTGGGAGACACTGAAGCTTTCTTT.